A single sample gave rise to the 5 T cell receptor beta chains below, sequenced in a study of T cell changes during pregnancy in multiple sclerosis. Clones were read by immunoSEQ multiplex PCR, and TCRdb kept only the in-frame ones, dropping some. Of about 52,000 clones listed, approximately 92% were seen once; the top ten hold less than 0.8%. Sequenced material: CD4+ T cells from peripheral blood mononuclear cells, taken in the third trimester of pregnancy. These receptors were obtained from a female donor with multiple sclerosis, enrolled in a pregnancy study.

The CDR3 reads CSVGGTGSYEQYF. The CDR3 nucleotides read TGCAGCGTCGGGGGGACAGGGTCCTACGAGCAGTACTTC. The V and J genes are TRBV29-1 and TRBJ2-7; 9 bases fit TRBD1. The CDR3 is 13 amino acids. Trimming took 6 bases from V and 1 from J; bases not matched to a gene: 4. The germline V gene encodes CDR1 SQVTM and CDR2 ANQGSEA.

The CDR3 sequence is CASIGQAHIPGANVLTF. In DNA, the CDR3 is TGTGCCAGCATTGGACAGGCCCACATACCTGGGGCCAACGTCCTGACTTTC. The chain couples TRBV28 to TRBJ2-6, with TRBD1 identical over 7 bases. V gave up 7 bases and J gave up 2 bases; unmatched junction bases: 11. The CDR3 contains 17 residues. Germline values: CDR1 MDHEN, CDR2 SYDVKM.

The rearrangement joins TRBV9 to TRBJ1-4, with TRBD1 as a possible D gene (6 bases). The CDR3 length is 15 residues. Trimming pared 0 bases from V and 8 bases from J, leaving 14 bases between. CDR1 is SGDLS and CDR2 is YYNGEE in the germline V gene. The DNA of the CDR3 is TGTGCCAGCAGCGTAGGGGACAACAGGGAGGAAAAACTGTTTTTT. Protein sequence: CASSVGDNREEKLFF. Together with reference TRBV9 and TRBJ1-4, the CDR3 gives the full variable domain: DSGVTQTPKHLITATGQRVTLRCSPRSGDLSVYWYQQSLDQGLQFLIQYYNGEERAKGNILERFSAQQFPDLHSELNLSSLELGDSALYFCASSVGDNREEKLFFGSGTQLSVL.

The genes are TRBV7-3 and TRBJ2-1, with D uncertain. The V and J ends lost 5 bases and 5 bases respectively, with 16 bases between them. The CDR3 runs 15 residues. The germline V gene has CDR1 SGHTA and CDR2 FQGTGA. The CDR3, as DNA: TGTGCCAGCAGCCCGCTATCCCCCAATAACAATGAGCAGTTCTTC. It yields the protein CASSPLSPNNNEQFF.

The J gene is TRBJ2-5, the V gene TRBV5-6, with 8 bases identical to TRBD1. The CDR3 consists of 14 residues. J was trimmed by 3 bases and V by 4 bases; bases with no gene match: 5. Germline CDR1 reads SGHDT; CDR2 reads YYEEEE. CDR3 DNA sequence: TGTGCCAGCAGCCCAGGGGGCAGGGAAGAGACCCAGTACTTC. Translation gives CASSPGGREETQYF.